Given below is one T cell receptor (beta chain) in context. Its antigen is not known. As originally analysed: Filtering of immunoSEQ junctional sequences could not match full-length read filtering. Data came from immunoSEQ multiplex PCR; TCRdb stores just in-frame clones and leaves some out. The DNA was the basis for D and trimming; V, J and clone size are from that table. The sample carries around 2,000,000 clones, 90% to 95% recorded once. These data originate in a study of shared clonotypes between healthy human individuals. Germline lookup yields CDR1 LGHNA and CDR2 YSLEER. The CDR3 consists of 15 residues. Unmatched junction bases numbered 2, after V lost 1 base and J lost 3 bases. Overall study results and limits: Unshared clonotypes carried lower generation probabilities than those common to all four donors. Clonotype sharing among donors, it was expected, would be affected by sequencing depth.

The chain has TRBV4-3 and TRBJ2-2; 7 bases fit TRBD1. The receptor comes from a man younger than 35 in good health. Sequenced: naive CD4+ T cells sorted from blood. As to subset: CD45RA+ positively selected. The CDR3, as DNA: TGCGCCAGCAGCCAAGTAGACAGGGACACCGGGGAGCTGTTTTTT. Its protein is CASSQVDRDTGELFF.